Below are 25 T cell receptor beta chains sequenced from a single sample in a study of T-cell memory formation after mild COVID-19. TCRdb called the 5' RACE reads again in MiXCR, with one record for every CDR3 protein. Altogether 540,000 or so distinct CDR3 sequences are present, about a fifth being singletons, with the ten largest covering around an eighth. What was sequenced was PBMCs or a T cell subset sorted from them (not recorded which). Source of these receptors: an adult woman who had mild COVID-19 (a few samples of this study predate the infection). Cell type and time point are not known.

This clonotype was picked up many times. The chain links TRBV7-6 to TRBJ2-3; D is unclear. Germline assignment: CDR1 SGHVS and CDR2 FNYEAQ. CDR3 length: 12 amino acids. Trimming took off 4 bases at V and 6 bases at J, with 8 bases between the two ends. The CDR3 DNA sequence: TGTGCCAGCAGCTACAATCGTGATACGCAGTATTTT. Its translation: CASSYNRDTQYF. The variable domain in full, with the rest retrieved from reference TRBV7-6 and TRBJ2-3, is GAGVSQSPRYKVTKRGQDVALRCDPISGHVSLYWYRQALGQGPEFLTYFNYEAQQDKSGLPNDRFSAERPEGSISTLTIQRTEQRDSAMYRCASSYNRDTQYFGPGTRLTVL.

J is TRBJ1-6 and V is TRBV7-9, with D possibly TRBD1 on 5 matching bases. CDR1 is SEHNR, CDR2 FQNEAQ, per germline (reference sequence). CDR3 length: 17 residues. V was trimmed by 3 bases and J by 0 bases, leaving 12 bases between them. The DNA of the CDR3 is TGTGCCAGCAGCTTCGGCGGGGGGAGCTCCTATAATTCACCCCTCCACTTT. This gives the protein CASSFGGGSSYNSPLHF.

This clonotype turned up a few times. This rearrangement joins TRBV12-3 or TRBV12-4 to TRBJ2-3; TRBD2 agrees at 9 bases. The trim removed 10 bases at V and 3 bases at J, leaving 5 bases unmatched. The CDR3 is 13 residues long. For the CDR3, the DNA is TGTGCCAAAGCGGGAGGACATACAGATACGCAGTATTTT. Amino acids: CAKAGGHTDTQYF.

The chain recombines TRBV18 with TRBJ2-3; TRBD2 agrees at 10 bases. V was clipped by 7 bases and J by 3 bases; unmatched bases: 7. The CDR3 spans 15 residues. Germline V lookup: CDR1 KGHSH, CDR2 LQKENI. The CDR3 DNA follows: TGTGCCAGCTATACCAGGACTAGCGGAACAGATACGCAGTATTTT. This sequence encodes CASYTRTSGTDTQYF. The full variable domain, with the rest looked up from reference TRBV18 and TRBJ2-3, is NAGVMQNPRHLVRRRGQEARLRCSPMKGHSHVYWYRQLPEEGLKFMVYLQKENIIDESGMPKERFSAEFPKEGPSILRIQQVVRGDSAAYFCASYTRTSGTDTQYFGPGTRLTVL.

This clonotype has just a few counts. The CDR3 region has the DNA TGCGCCAGCAGCTTGGAATTCTTCAGAACTAGCGGTAGAGAGACCCAGTACTTC. This translates into CASSLEFFRTSGRETQYF. The rearrangement uses TRBV5-1 and TRBJ2-5, with 8 bases that match TRBD2. The CDR3 contains 18 residues. Germline loops: CDR1 SGHRS, CDR2 YFSETQ. With 0 bases clipped from V and 4 bases from J, the junction kept 14 bases outside the gene matches.

The gene calls are TRBV7-3 and TRBJ2-5; D is possibly TRBD2 (6 bases). CDR1 and CDR2 from the germline V gene are SGHTA and FQGTGA. V was shortened by 1 base and J by 0 bases, with 6 bases between the two germline ends. This CDR3 has 14 residues. The CDR3 here is CASSLIADQETQYF. The CDR3 bases are TGTGCCAGCAGCTTAATAGCGGACCAAGAGACCCAGTACTTC. The whole variable domain, filled in from reference TRBV7-3 and TRBJ2-5, reads GAGVSQTPSNKVTEKGKYVELRCDPISGHTALYWYRQSLGQGPEFLIYFQGTGAADDSGLPNDRFFAVRPEGSVSTLKIQRTERGDSAVYLCASSLIADQETQYFGPGTRLLVL.

The V call is TRBV20-1, the J call TRBJ2-6, with 7 bases that match TRBD1. This CDR3 comprises 16 residues. Germline-derived CDR1 and CDR2 are DFQATT and SNEGSKA (reference sequence). In nucleotides, the CDR3 is TGCAGCGTTAACAGGGGTCCTAGCTCTGGGGCCAACGTCCTGACTTTC. Protein sequence: CSVNRGPSSGANVLTF.

This clonotype was seen a few times. The chain employs TRBV4-1 and TRBJ1-4; D might be TRBD1 (5 bases). The germline CDR1 and CDR2 sequences are MGHRA and YSYEKL. The length of the CDR3 is 17 residues. V dropped 1 base and J dropped 5 bases, with 17 bases sitting between them. In DNA, the CDR3 is TGCGCCAGCAGCCAAGGAGCCGCTTCAGGGCGAAATGAAAAACTGTTTTTT. Its protein is CASSQGAASGRNEKLFF.

The genes are TRBV7-3 and TRBJ2-1; perhaps TRBD2 as D (7 bases). Germline V gene lookup returns CDR1 SGHTA and CDR2 FQGTGA. Trimming left V 4 bases short and J 4 bases short, with 17 bases between. This CDR3 has 16 residues. CDR3 protein: CASSSSAGRGYNEQFF. The CDR3 nucleotides read TGTGCCAGCAGCTCTAGCGCGGGGAGGGGGTACAATGAGCAGTTCTTC.

This clonotype was seen a few times. This rearrangement joins TRBV24-1 to TRBJ2-3, with D possibly being TRBD2 (7 bases). Germline loops: CDR1 KGHDR, CDR2 SFDVKD. CDR3 length: 18 amino acids. V was cut by 3 bases and J by 4 bases, with 22 bases left in between. The CDR3 spells CATSDPGQDSGAADTQYF. For the CDR3, the DNA is TGTGCCACCAGTGATCCCGGGCAGGACAGCGGGGCGGCAGATACGCAGTATTTT.

The chain uses TRBV29-1 and TRBJ2-5; D remains ambiguous. CDR3 length: 14 amino acids. Trimming shortened V by 4 bases and J by 5 bases, and 17 bases separated the two germline ends. Germline-derived CDR1 and CDR2 are SQVTM and ANQGSEA. This chain's CDR3 is CSVVGQRSRETQYF. The CDR3 bases are TGCAGCGTTGTAGGGCAGAGAAGTAGGGAGACCCAGTACTTC.

CDR3 nucleotide sequence: TGTGCCAGCAGCGCGGTTGGGAACACTGAAGCTTTCTTT. Protein product: CASSAVGNTEAFF. This chain uses TRBV6-2 or TRBV6-3 with TRBJ1-1; D unresolved. The V gene's germline CDR1 is MNHEY and CDR2 SVGEGT. The CDR3 consists of 13 residues. Trimming removed 6 bases from V and 1 base from J, with 9 bases in between.

This chain uses TRBV13 with TRBJ2-7; D is ambiguous. Trimming cost V 0 bases and J 0 bases, with 12 bases left between them. Germline V gene lookup returns CDR1 PRHDT and CDR2 FYEKMQ (reference sequence). CDR3 length: 16 residues. CDR3 loop: CASSLGPGLSSYEQYF. CDR3 in DNA: TGTGCCAGCAGCTTAGGCCCAGGCCTCTCCTCCTACGAGCAGTACTTC. Variable domain in full (rest from reference TRBV13 and TRBJ2-7): AAGVIQSPRHLIKEKRETATLKCYPIPRHDTVYWYQQGPGQDPQFLISFYEKMQSDKGSIPDRFSAQQFSDYHSELNMSSLELGDSALYFCASSLGPGLSSYEQYFGPGTRLTVT.

This clonotype has only a few counts. The rearrangement links TRBV7-9 to TRBJ1-1; D is unclear. CDR3 size: 15 residues. CDR1 is SEHNR, CDR2 FQNEAQ, per germline (reference sequence). Deletions cut 4 bases from V and 0 bases from J, with 12 bases between. DNA of the CDR3: TGTGCCAGCAGCTCCTCACCTGGGGTGAACACTGAAGCTTTCTTT. Amino acids: CASSSSPGVNTEAFF.

This clonotype was recorded a few times. The chain recombines TRBV12-3 or TRBV12-4 with TRBJ2-1, with a possible D match to TRBD2 (6 bases). This CDR3 region has 15 residues. The V gene lost 4 bases and the J gene lost 2 bases, with 12 bases spanning the gap. The DNA of the CDR3 is TGTGCCAGCAGTTCCAATAGCGGCGCCTACAATGAGCAGTTCTTC. It yields the protein CASSSNSGAYNEQFF.

In its sample, this clonotype was seen a few times. The chain employs TRBV7-2 and TRBJ2-5; TRBD2 matches 8 bases. Looked up from germline, CDR1 is SGHTA and CDR2 is FQGNSA. The CDR3 totals 16 residues. Unmatched junction bases numbered 13, after V lost 6 bases and J lost 4 bases. DNA of the CDR3: TGTGCCAGCAGTCCTGGAATAGCGGGGAGGCGAGAGACCCAGTACTTC. Amino acids: CASSPGIAGRRETQYF.

This clonotype was recorded at least ten times. The V and J genes are TRBV5-1 and TRBJ2-3; D gene uncertain. Germline values: CDR1 SGHRS, CDR2 YFSETQ. The V end lost 0 bases, the J end lost 1 base, and 9 bases lay between the germline ends. CDR3 size: 15 residues. The CDR3 coding sequence is TGCGCCAGCAGCTTGGGGCGATCTCGCACAGATACGCAGTATTTT. Translating gives CASSLGRSRTDTQYF.

The rearrangement uses TRBV19 and TRBJ1-1; D uncertain. The germline CDR1 and CDR2 sequences are LNHDA and SQIVND (reference sequence). This CDR3 has 13 amino acids. Trimming left V 0 bases short and J 6 bases short, with 8 bases between. CDR3 residues: CASSIDPGSEAFF. Here the CDR3 DNA reads TGTGCCAGTAGTATAGATCCCGGGTCTGAAGCTTTCTTT.

The chain has TRBV12-3 or TRBV12-4 and TRBJ2-1; possibly TRBD1 for D (5 bases). This CDR3 has 13 residues. Trimming shortened V by 7 bases and J by 8 bases, and 15 bases separated the two germline ends. This chain's CDR3 is CASKLDTGYEQFF. For the CDR3, the DNA is TGTGCCAGCAAGCTGGACACGGGTTATGAGCAGTTCTTC.

The V and J genes are TRBV7-6 and TRBJ2-2; D is tentatively TRBD1 or TRBD2 (5 bases each). CDR3 length: 18 residues. V dropped 7 bases and J dropped 1 base, with 22 bases sitting between them. The germline CDR1 and CDR2 sequences are SGHVS and FNYEAQ. This chain's CDR3 is CASTYRGTGVLNTGELFF. The DNA of the CDR3 is TGTGCCAGCACCTATCGAGGGACCGGGGTATTGAACACCGGGGAGCTGTTTTTT.

The CDR3 reads CASSPRAGSYNEQFF. The CDR3 DNA reads as TGTGCCAGCAGCCCCCGGGCCGGGTCCTACAATGAGCAGTTCTTC. V gene TRBV7-9 combines with J gene TRBJ2-1; D is ambiguous. The CDR3 contains 15 residues. Trimming pared 5 bases from V and 1 base from J, leaving 12 bases between. The germline V gene has CDR1 SEHNR and CDR2 FQNEAQ (reference sequence).

This clonotype was counted a few times. The DNA of the CDR3 is TGTGCCAGCAGCTTAGCTGCGTATTCCGGGGAGCTGTTTTTT. Amino acid sequence: CASSLAAYSGELFF. The chain combines TRBV7-6 with TRBJ2-2, with D uncertain. Germline V gene sequence: CDR1 SGHVS, CDR2 FNYEAQ. This CDR3 is built from 14 residues. The V end lost 0 bases, the J end lost 6 bases, and 8 bases lay between the germline ends. The variable domain in full, with the rest retrieved from reference TRBV7-6 and TRBJ2-2, is GAGVSQSPRYKVTKRGQDVALRCDPISGHVSLYWYRQALGQGPEFLTYFNYEAQQDKSGLPNDRFSAERPEGSISTLTIQRTEQRDSAMYRCASSLAAYSGELFFGEGSRLTVL.

This clonotype was found a few times. This sequence joins TRBV12-3 or TRBV12-4 and TRBJ2-7; 7 bases line up with TRBD1. This CDR3 comprises 14 residues. J was trimmed by 4 bases and V by 6 bases; bases with no gene match: 9. In DNA form, the CDR3 reads TGTGCCAGCAGGGACGGACAGGTTGAATACGAGCAGTACTTC. This codes for CASRDGQVEYEQYF.

J is TRBJ2-3 and V is TRBV5-1; weak D call: TRBD2 (6 bases). Germline V gene lookup returns CDR1 SGHRS and CDR2 YFSETQ. This CDR3 is 16 amino acids long. V was cut by 1 base and J by 2 bases, with 14 bases left in between. CDR3 sequence (DNA): TGCGCCAGCAGCTTGTGGGGTAGCGGAGACACAGATACGCAGTATTTT. This encodes CASSLWGSGDTDTQYF. The full variable domain, rest sourced from reference TRBV5-1 and TRBJ2-3, is KAGVTQTPRYLIKTRGQQVTLSCSPISGHRSVSWYQQTPGQGLQFLFEYFSETQRNKGNFPGRFSGRQFSNSRSEMNVSTLELGDSALYLCASSLWGSGDTDTQYFGPGTRLTVL.

This clonotype was recorded a few times. The chain combines TRBV24-1 with TRBJ2-1; unclear D gene. V dropped 12 bases and J dropped 7 bases, with 15 bases sitting between them. Germline CDR1 and CDR2: KGHDR and SFDVKD. The CDR3 has 12 amino acids. This chain's CDR3 is CAALGRANEQFF. CDR3 in DNA: TGTGCCGCATTGGGAAGGGCGAATGAGCAGTTCTTC.